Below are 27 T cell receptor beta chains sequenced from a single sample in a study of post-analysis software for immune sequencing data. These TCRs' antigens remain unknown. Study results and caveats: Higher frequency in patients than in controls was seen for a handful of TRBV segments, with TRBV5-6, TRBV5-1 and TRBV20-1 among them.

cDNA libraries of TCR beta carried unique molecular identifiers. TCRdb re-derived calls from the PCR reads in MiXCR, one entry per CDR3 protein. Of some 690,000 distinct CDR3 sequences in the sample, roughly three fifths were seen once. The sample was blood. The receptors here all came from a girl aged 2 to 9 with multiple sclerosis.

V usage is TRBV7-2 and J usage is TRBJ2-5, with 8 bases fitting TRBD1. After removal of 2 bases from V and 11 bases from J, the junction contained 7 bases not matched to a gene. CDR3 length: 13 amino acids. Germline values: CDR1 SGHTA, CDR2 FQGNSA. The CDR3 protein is CASSLPDRGQQYF. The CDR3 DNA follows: TGTGCCAGCAGCTTACCCGACAGGGGCCAGCAGTACTTC.

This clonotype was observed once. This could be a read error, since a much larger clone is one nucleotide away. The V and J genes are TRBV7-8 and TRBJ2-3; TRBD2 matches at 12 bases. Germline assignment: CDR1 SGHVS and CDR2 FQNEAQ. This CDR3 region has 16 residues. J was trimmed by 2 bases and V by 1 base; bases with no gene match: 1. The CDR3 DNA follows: TGTGCCAGCAGCTTAGGGACTAGCGGGGTCACAGATACGCAGTATTTT. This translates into CASSLGTSGVTDTQYF.

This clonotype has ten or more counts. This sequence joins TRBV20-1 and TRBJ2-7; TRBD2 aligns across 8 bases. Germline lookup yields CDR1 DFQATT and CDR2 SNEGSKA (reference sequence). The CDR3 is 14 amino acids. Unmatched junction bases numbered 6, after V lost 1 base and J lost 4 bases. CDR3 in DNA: TGCAGTGCTAGAGGGCTAGCGGGTCCATACGAGCAGTACTTC. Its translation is CSARGLAGPYEQYF.

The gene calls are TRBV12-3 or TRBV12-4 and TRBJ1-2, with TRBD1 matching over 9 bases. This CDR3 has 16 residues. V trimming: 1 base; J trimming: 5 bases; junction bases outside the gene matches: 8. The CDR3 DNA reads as TGTGCCAGCAGTTTAGGAGCACAGGGGGCAGCATATGGCTACACCTTC. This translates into CASSLGAQGAAYGYTF.

This chain's CDR3 is CATRSPHSTDTQYF. The CDR3 coding sequence is TGTGCCACCAGAAGTCCCCATAGCACAGATACGCAGTATTTT. The rearrangement uses TRBV6-2 or TRBV6-3 and TRBJ2-3; no clear D gene. Germline V lookup: CDR1 MNHEY, CDR2 SVGEGT. The V end was cut by 10 bases, the J end by 0 bases, with 14 bases between. The CDR3 contains 14 residues.

This chain's CDR3 is CASSPGATEVAQYF. The CDR3 nucleotides are TGTGCCAGCTCACCAGGGGCCACAGAAGTGGCGCAGTATTTT. The chain carries TRBV18 and TRBJ2-3; D possibly corresponds to TRBD1 (5 bases). Germline V gives CDR1 KGHSH, CDR2 LQKENI. There are 14 residues in the CDR3. V was shortened by 2 bases and J by 10 bases, with 16 bases between the two germline ends. The complete variable domain, with remaining parts taken from reference TRBV18 and TRBJ2-3, reads NAGVMQNPRHLVRRRGQEARLRCSPMKGHSHVYWYRQLPEEGLKFMVYLQKENIIDESGMPKERFSAEFPKEGPSILRIQQVVRGDSAAYFCASSPGATEVAQYFGPGTRLTVL.

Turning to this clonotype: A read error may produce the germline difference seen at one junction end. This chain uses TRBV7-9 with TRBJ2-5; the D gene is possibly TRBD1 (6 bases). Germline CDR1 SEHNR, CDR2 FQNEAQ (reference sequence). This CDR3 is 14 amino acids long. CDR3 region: CTSSLPGVRETQYF. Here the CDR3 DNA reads TGTACCAGCAGCTTACCAGGGGTGCGGGAGACCCAGTACTTC.

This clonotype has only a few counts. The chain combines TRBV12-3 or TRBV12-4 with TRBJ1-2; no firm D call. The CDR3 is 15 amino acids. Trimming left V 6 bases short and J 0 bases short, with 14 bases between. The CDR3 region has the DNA TGTGCCAGCAGGACATCACAGAGTGCTAACTATGGCTACACCTTC. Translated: CASRTSQSANYGYTF.

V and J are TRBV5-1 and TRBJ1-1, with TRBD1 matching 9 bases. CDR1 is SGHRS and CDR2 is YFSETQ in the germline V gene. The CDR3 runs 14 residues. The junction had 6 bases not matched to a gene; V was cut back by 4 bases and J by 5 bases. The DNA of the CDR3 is TGCGCCAGCAGCGGAGGGACAGGGCGAACTGAAGCTTTCTTT. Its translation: CASSGGTGRTEAFF.

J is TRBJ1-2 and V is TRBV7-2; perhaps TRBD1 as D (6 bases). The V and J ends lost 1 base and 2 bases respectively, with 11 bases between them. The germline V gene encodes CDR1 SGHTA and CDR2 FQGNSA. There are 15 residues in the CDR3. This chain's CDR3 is CASSLEGRGNYGYTF. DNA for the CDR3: TGTGCCAGCAGCTTAGAAGGGAGGGGGAACTATGGCTACACCTTC.

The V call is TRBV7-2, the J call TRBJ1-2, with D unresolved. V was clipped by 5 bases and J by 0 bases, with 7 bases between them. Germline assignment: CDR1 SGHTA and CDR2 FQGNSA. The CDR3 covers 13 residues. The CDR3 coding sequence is TGTGCCAGCAGCCAAAACCCTAACTATGGCTACACCTTC. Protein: CASSQNPNYGYTF. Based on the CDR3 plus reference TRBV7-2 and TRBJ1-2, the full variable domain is GAGVSQSPSNKVTEKGKDVELRCDPISGHTALYWYRQSLGQGLEFLIYFQGNSAPDKSGLPSDRFSAERTGGSVSTLTIQRTQQEDSAVYLCASSQNPNYGYTFGSGTRLTVV.

The CDR3 reads CASTLVLSNQPQHF. The CDR3, as DNA: TGTGCCAGCACCCTGGTCCTTAGCAATCAGCCCCAGCATTTT. The chain employs TRBV6-6 and TRBJ1-5; D not certain. Deletions cut 7 bases from V and 0 bases from J, with 10 bases between. CDR3 size: 14 residues. From germline, CDR1 is MNHNY and CDR2 SVGAGI (reference sequence).

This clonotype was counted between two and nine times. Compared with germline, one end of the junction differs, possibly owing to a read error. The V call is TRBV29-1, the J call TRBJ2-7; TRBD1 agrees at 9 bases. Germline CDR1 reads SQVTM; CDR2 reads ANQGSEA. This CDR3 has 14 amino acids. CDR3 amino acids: CSAEQGAGSYEQYF. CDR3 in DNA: TGCAGCGCTGAACAGGGGGCGGGGTCCTACGAGCAGTACTTC.

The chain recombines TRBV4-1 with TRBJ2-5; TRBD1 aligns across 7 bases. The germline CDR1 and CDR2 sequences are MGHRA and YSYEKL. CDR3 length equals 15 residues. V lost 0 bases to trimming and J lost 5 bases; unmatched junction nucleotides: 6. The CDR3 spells CASSQETGFEETQYF. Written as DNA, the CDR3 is TGCGCCAGCAGCCAAGAGACAGGGTTTGAGGAGACCCAGTACTTC.

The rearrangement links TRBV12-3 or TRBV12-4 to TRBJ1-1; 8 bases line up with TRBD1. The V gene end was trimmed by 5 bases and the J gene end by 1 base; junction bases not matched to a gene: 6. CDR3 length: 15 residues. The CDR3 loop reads CASSAQDRANTEAFF. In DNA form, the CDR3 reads TGTGCCAGCAGTGCTCAGGACAGGGCGAACACTGAAGCTTTCTTT.

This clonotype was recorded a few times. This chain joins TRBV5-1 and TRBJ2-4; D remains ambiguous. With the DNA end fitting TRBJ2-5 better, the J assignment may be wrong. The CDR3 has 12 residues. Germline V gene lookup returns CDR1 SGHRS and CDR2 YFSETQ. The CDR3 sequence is CASSLESQTQYF. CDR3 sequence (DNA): TGCGCCAGCAGCTTGGAATCCCAGACCCAGTACTTC.

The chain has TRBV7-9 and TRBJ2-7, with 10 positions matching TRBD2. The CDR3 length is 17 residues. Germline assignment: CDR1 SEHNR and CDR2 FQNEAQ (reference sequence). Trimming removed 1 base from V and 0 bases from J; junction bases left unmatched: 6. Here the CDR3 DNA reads TGTGCCAGCAGCTTAGGTAGCGGGAGGCCCAGCTCCTACGAGCAGTACTTC. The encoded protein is CASSLGSGRPSSYEQYF.

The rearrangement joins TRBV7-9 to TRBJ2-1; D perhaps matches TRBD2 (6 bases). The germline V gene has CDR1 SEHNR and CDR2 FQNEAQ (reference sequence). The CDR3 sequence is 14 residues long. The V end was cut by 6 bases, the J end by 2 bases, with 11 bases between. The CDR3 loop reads CASSSGVPYNEQFF. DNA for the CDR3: TGTGCCAGCAGTTCGGGGGTACCCTACAATGAGCAGTTCTTC.

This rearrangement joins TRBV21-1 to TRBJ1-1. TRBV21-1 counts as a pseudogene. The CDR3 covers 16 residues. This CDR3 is CASSTSPTQRNTEAFF. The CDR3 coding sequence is TGTGCCAGCAGCACCTCACCTACCCAACGGAACACTGAAGCTTTCTTT.

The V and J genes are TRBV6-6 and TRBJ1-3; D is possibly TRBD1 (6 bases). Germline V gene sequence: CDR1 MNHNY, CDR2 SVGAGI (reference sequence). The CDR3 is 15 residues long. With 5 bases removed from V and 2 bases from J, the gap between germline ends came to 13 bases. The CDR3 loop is CASSPRGATGNTIYF. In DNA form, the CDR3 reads TGTGCCAGCAGTCCACGGGGGGCTACTGGAAACACCATATATTTT.

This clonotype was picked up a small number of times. CDR3 sequence reads: CSASRLAVPYEQYF. CDR3 nucleotide sequence: TGCAGTGCTAGTAGGCTAGCGGTACCCTACGAGCAGTACTTC. The V and J genes are TRBV20-1 and TRBJ2-7; 7 positions agree with TRBD2. V dropped 3 bases and J dropped 2; count of bases not matched to a gene: 7. This CDR3 is built from 14 residues. Germline V gives CDR1 DFQATT, CDR2 SNEGSKA (reference sequence).

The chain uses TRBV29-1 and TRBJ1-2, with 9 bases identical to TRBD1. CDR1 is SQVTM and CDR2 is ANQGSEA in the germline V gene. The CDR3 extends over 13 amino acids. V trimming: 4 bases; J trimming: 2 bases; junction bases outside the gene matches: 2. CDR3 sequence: CSVGQGGNYGYTF. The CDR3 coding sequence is TGCAGCGTTGGACAGGGGGGGAACTATGGCTACACCTTC. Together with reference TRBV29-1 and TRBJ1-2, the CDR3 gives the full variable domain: SAVISQKPSRDICQRGTSLTIQCQVDSQVTMMFWYRQQPGQSLTLIATANQGSEATYESGFVIDKFPISRPNLTFSTLTVSNMSPEDSSIYLCSVGQGGNYGYTFGSGTRLTVV.

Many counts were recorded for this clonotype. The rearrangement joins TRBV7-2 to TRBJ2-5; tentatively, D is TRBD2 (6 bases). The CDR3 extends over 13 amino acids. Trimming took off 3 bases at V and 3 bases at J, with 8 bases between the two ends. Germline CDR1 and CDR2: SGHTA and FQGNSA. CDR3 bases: TGTGCCAGCAGCTTGTCGGGGGAAGAGACCCAGTACTTC. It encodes CASSLSGEETQYF. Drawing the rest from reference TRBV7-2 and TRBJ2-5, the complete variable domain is GAGVSQSPSNKVTEKGKDVELRCDPISGHTALYWYRQSLGQGLEFLIYFQGNSAPDKSGLPSDRFSAERTGGSVSTLTIQRTQQEDSAVYLCASSLSGEETQYFGPGTRLLVL.

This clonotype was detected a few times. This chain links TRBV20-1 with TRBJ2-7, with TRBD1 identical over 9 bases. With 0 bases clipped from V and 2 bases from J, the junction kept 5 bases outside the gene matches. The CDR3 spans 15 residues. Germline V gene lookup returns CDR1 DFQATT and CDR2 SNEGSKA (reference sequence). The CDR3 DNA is TGCAGTGCTAGAGATCAGGGACAGGGACCCTACGAGCAGTACTTC. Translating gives CSARDQGQGPYEQYF.

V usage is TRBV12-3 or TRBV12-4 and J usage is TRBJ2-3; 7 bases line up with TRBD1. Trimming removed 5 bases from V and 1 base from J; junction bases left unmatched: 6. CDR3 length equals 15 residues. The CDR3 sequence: CASSMTGMGTDTQYF. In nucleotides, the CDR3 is TGTGCCAGCAGTATGACAGGGATGGGCACAGATACGCAGTATTTT.

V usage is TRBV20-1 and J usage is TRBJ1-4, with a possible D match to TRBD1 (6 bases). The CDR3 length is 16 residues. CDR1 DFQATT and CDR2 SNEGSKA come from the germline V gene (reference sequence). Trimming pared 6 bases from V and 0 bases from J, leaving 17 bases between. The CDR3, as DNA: TGCAGTGCAAATAACAGGGAAGGCACAACTAATGAAAAACTGTTTTTT. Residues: CSANNREGTTNEKLFF.

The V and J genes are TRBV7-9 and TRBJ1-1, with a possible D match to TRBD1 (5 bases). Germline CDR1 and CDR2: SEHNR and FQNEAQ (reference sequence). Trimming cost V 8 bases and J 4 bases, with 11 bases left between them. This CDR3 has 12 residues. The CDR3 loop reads CASGGGSTEAFF. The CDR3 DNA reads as TGTGCCAGCGGGGGTGGCAGCACTGAAGCTTTCTTT.